The source of this T cell receptor (beta chain) is a study of blood T cell repertoires in COVID-19. Profiled with immunoSEQ multiplex PCR; TCRdb holds only in-frame clones, not every one. The sample has some 240,000 clones, roughly 88% seen once. Germline V gene data show CDR1 as LGHDT and CDR2 as YNNKEL (reference sequence). The V and J ends lost 0 bases and 1 base respectively, with 12 bases between them. The CDR3 spans 17 residues. The chain joins TRBV3-1 (or the pseudogene TRBV3-2) to TRBJ1-4; D gene ambiguous. This receptor was obtained from a woman aged 40 to 50 who had been exposed to COVID-19. The sequencing sample was made of PBMCs or T cells enriched from blood (not recorded which). The CDR3 sequence is CASSQDIDFLTNEKLFF. As DNA, the CDR3 is TGTGCCAGCAGCCAAGATATCGACTTTTTAACTAATGAAAAACTGTTTTTT.